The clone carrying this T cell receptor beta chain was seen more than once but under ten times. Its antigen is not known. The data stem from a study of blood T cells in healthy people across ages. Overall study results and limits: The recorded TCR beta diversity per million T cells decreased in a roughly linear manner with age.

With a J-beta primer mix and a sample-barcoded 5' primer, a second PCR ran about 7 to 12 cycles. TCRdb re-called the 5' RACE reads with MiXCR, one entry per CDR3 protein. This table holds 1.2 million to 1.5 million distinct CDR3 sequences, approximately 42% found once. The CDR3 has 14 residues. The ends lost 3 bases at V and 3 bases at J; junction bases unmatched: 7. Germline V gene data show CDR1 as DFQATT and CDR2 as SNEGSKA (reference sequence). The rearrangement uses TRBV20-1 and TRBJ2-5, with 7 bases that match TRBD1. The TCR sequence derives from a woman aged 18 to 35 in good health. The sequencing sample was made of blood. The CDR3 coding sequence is TGCAGTGCTAGGGGAATGGGACAGAAAGAGACCCAGTACTTC. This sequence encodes CSARGMGQKETQYF.